The 21 T cell receptor beta chains given below trace back to one sample, sequenced in a study of blood T cell repertoires in COVID-19. TCRdb's table, derived via immunoSEQ multiplex PCR, lists solely in-frame clones and lacks some. The sample gives more than 300,000 clones, about nine tenths of which show up once; around 4% is in the top ten. Input material: PBMCs or T cells enriched from blood (not recorded which). These receptors were obtained from a man under 40 who had recovered from COVID-19.

CDR3: CASRPTGTGSYEQYF. DNA of the CDR3: TGTGCCAGCAGACCCACCGGGACAGGCTCCTACGAGCAGTACTTC. This rearrangement joins TRBV5-5 to TRBJ2-7, with 8 nucleotides matching TRBD1. CDR1 is SGHKS, CDR2 YYEKEE, per germline (reference sequence). This CDR3 comprises 15 residues. The junction had 7 bases not matched to a gene; V was cut back by 5 bases and J by 0 bases.

A word on this clone: Other DNA sequences in this sample translate to the same CDR3. The rearrangement joins TRBV3-1 (or the pseudogene TRBV3-2) to TRBJ1-3; unclear D gene. V was cut by 1 base and J by 0 bases, with 7 bases left in between. Germline V gene lookup returns CDR1 LGHDT and CDR2 YNNKEL (reference sequence). CDR3 length equals 15 residues. The CDR3 protein is CASSQGPDSGNTIYF. The CDR3 DNA is TGTGCCAGCAGCCAAGGCCCAGACTCTGGAAACACCATATATTTT.

The chain carries TRBV18 and TRBJ1-4; perhaps TRBD1 as D (5 bases). The CDR3 is 17 residues long. Trimming took off 0 bases at V and 4 bases at J, with 15 bases between the two ends. The germline V gene encodes CDR1 KGHSH and CDR2 LQKENI. The CDR3 nucleotides are TGTGCCAGCTCACCACCGGGGCCAGGTGGGGTTAATGAAAAACTGTTTTTT. Encoded protein: CASSPPGPGGVNEKLFF.

The genes are TRBV3-1 (or the pseudogene TRBV3-2) and TRBJ1-4; a possible D gene is TRBD1 (5 bases). The CDR3 length is 15 residues. Trimming stripped 4 bases from V and 3 bases from J, with 12 bases between. Germline loops: CDR1 LGHDT, CDR2 YNNKEL (reference sequence). The DNA of the CDR3 is TGTGCCAGCAGCCCCCAGGAGGGGTCTAATGAAAAACTGTTTTTT. This sequence encodes CASSPQEGSNEKLFF.

The CDR3 reads CATRTGRGYQPQHF. For the CDR3, the DNA is TGTGCCACCAGGACAGGGCGTGGGTATCAGCCCCAGCATTTT. The rearrangement uses TRBV15 and TRBJ1-5; 7 bases agree with TRBD1. V was clipped by 6 bases and J by 5 bases; unmatched bases: 7. Germline V gives CDR1 LNHNV, CDR2 YYDKDF (reference sequence). The CDR3 loop spans 14 amino acids.

The V call is TRBV5-1, the J call TRBJ2-1, with 10 bases identical to TRBD2. The CDR3 length is 16 residues. The germline gives CDR1 SGHRS, CDR2 YFSETQ. J was trimmed by 4 bases and V by 5 bases; bases with no gene match: 9. CDR3 nucleotide sequence: TGCGCCAGCAGAGCGGGAGGGCCCTCGGGATACAATGAGCAGTTCTTC. Protein: CASRAGGPSGYNEQFF.

V is TRBV2 and J is TRBJ2-1, with unresolved D. Per germline, CDR1 SNHLY and CDR2 FYNNEI. V lost 4 bases, J lost 8 bases, and 18 bases lay in between. The length of the CDR3 is 15 residues. The chain's CDR3 is CASSAMRPGLDEQFF. CDR3 sequence (DNA): TGTGCCAGCAGTGCGATGAGGCCCGGCTTAGATGAGCAGTTCTTC.

J is TRBJ1-3 and V is TRBV19; D possibly corresponds to TRBD1 (5 bases). This CDR3 has 13 residues. Germline CDR1 is LNHDA and CDR2 is SQIVND (reference sequence). V lost 3 bases and J 6 bases, leaving 9 bases between the germline ends. CDR3 region: CASSMGGANTIYF. For the CDR3, the DNA is TGTGCCAGTAGTATGGGAGGGGCAAACACCATATATTTT. Filled out from reference TRBV19 and TRBJ1-3, the complete variable domain reads DGGITQSPKYLFRKEGQNVTLSCEQNLNHDAMYWYRQDPGQGLRLIYYSQIVNDFQKGDIAEGYSVSREKKESFPLTVTSAQKNPTAFYLCASSMGGANTIYFGEGSWLTVV.

The chain recombines TRBV30 with TRBJ1-2; D is perhaps TRBD1 (5 bases). Germline CDR1 GTSNPN, CDR2 SVGIG (reference sequence). This CDR3 is 15 amino acids long. Deletions cut 6 bases from V and 5 bases from J, with 22 bases between. CDR3 protein: CACLGPGQGLYGYTF. DNA of the CDR3: TGTGCCTGTTTGGGGCCAGGGCAGGGCCTTTATGGCTACACCTTC.

The J gene is TRBJ1-1, the V gene TRBV11-3; D might be TRBD1 (6 bases). Germline-derived CDR1 and CDR2 are SGHNT and YENEEA. Between the trimmed V and J ends, which lost 4 bases and 2 bases, there was a span of 17 bases. The CDR3 length is 16 residues. DNA of the CDR3: TGTGCCAGCAGCTCAGCCCCGACAGGACTCAACACTGAAGCTTTCTTT. Protein product: CASSSAPTGLNTEAFF. Full variable domain (outside the CDR3, taken from reference TRBV11-3 and TRBJ1-1): EAGVVQSPRYKIIEKKQPVAFWCNPISGHNTLYWYLQNLGQGPELLIRYENEEAVDDSQLPKDRFSAERLKGVDSTLKIQPAELGDSAVYLCASSSAPTGLNTEAFFGQGTRLTVV.

The genes are TRBV3-1 (or the pseudogene TRBV3-2) and TRBJ2-3, with no clear D. This CDR3 has 15 amino acids. Germline lookup yields CDR1 LGHDT and CDR2 YNNKEL (reference sequence). With 2 bases removed from V and 0 bases from J, the gap between germline ends came to 9 bases. The CDR3 DNA sequence: TGTGCCAGCAGCCAACTAGTGACTAGCACAGATACGCAGTATTTT. This codes for CASSQLVTSTDTQYF.

The chain uses TRBV28 and TRBJ1-6; D gene uncertain. The V gene lost 6 bases and the J gene lost 0 bases, with 12 bases spanning the gap. CDR3 size: 16 residues. CDR1 and CDR2 (germline): MDHEN, SYDVKM. CDR3 DNA: TGTGCCAGCAGACGAGGCCCGAGCTCCTATAATTCACCCCTCCACTTT. It is translated as CASRRGPSSYNSPLHF.

This clone has a single count. This sequence joins TRBV6-1 and TRBJ2-7; D is uncertain. Germline V gene lookup returns CDR1 MNHNS and CDR2 SASEGT. V was clipped by 3 bases and J by 0 bases, with 12 bases between them. CDR3 length: 15 amino acids. CDR3 bases: TGTGCCAGCAGTGAGAGCGTGATTAACTCCTACGAGCAGTACTTC. It is translated as CASSESVINSYEQYF.

The chain recombines TRBV2 with TRBJ1-6; D unclear. Germline assignment: CDR1 SNHLY and CDR2 FYNNEI. This CDR3 has 14 amino acids. CDR3: CAYMRGGGNSPLHF. The DNA for the CDR3 is TGTGCTTATATGCGAGGTGGAGGTAATTCACCCCTCCACTTT.

This chain links TRBV6-5 with TRBJ2-3, with 11 bases identical to TRBD1. This CDR3 spans 15 amino acids. Unmatched junction bases numbered 5, after V lost 6 bases and J lost 3 bases. Germline CDR1 is MNHEY and CDR2 is SVGAGI. CDR3 sequence (DNA): TGTGCCAGCAGCCGGACAGGGGGCTTGACAGATACGCAGTATTTT. This encodes CASSRTGGLTDTQYF.

This clone was counted only a few times. This chain joins TRBV5-6 and TRBJ1-4; 8 bases agree with TRBD1. Germline CDR1 is SGHDT and CDR2 is YYEEEE. The junction had 10 bases not matched to a gene; V was cut back by 4 bases and J by 5 bases. CDR3 length equals 16 residues. In DNA form, the CDR3 reads TGTGCCAGCAGCCCCGGGACAGGATGGACCAATGAAAAACTGTTTTTT. Its translation is CASSPGTGWTNEKLFF.

This chain links TRBV18 with TRBJ2-6; TRBD1 agrees at 11 bases. Germline CDR1 KGHSH, CDR2 LQKENI. This CDR3 has 18 amino acids. V was clipped by 0 bases and J by 0 bases; unmatched bases: 1. Here the CDR3 reads CASSPPGTGGSGANVLTF. Written as DNA, the CDR3 is TGTGCCAGCTCACCACCCGGGACAGGGGGCTCTGGGGCCAACGTCCTGACTTTC.

The CDR3 bases are TGTGCCAGTAGTGCCTATCCCGGGAGGGAGATGTTTTTT. Amino acid sequence: CASSAYPGREMFF. J is TRBJ1-4 and V is TRBV19; D is unresolved. The V gene lost 5 bases and the J gene lost 15 bases, with 19 bases spanning the gap. The V gene's germline CDR1 is LNHDA and CDR2 SQIVND (reference sequence). The CDR3 has 13 residues.

CDR3 nucleotides: TGTGCCAGCAGCTTTTCCGCGGCCTACGAGCAGTACTTC. It yields the protein CASSFSAAYEQYF. The J gene is TRBJ2-7, the V gene TRBV11-1; no definite D call. This CDR3 has 13 amino acids. V was trimmed by 3 bases and J by 2 bases, leaving 8 bases between them. In germline, CDR1 is SGHAT, CDR2 FQDESV (reference sequence).

The chain recombines TRBV4-1 with TRBJ2-7, with 7 bases that match TRBD2. Germline assignment: CDR1 MGHRA and CDR2 YSYEKL. The CDR3 covers 18 residues. V shed 0 bases, J shed 1 base, and the junction held 12 bases outside the gene matches. The CDR3 coding sequence is TGCGCCAGCAGCCAAGATCCGGGGGGAGTCAGCGGGTCCTACGAGCAGTACTTC. This encodes CASSQDPGGVSGSYEQYF.

The V gene is TRBV5-1, the J gene TRBJ2-7; 7 bases line up with TRBD1. CDR3 length: 15 amino acids. After removal of 0 bases from V and 0 bases from J, the junction contained 3 bases not matched to a gene. Germline V gene sequence: CDR1 SGHRS, CDR2 YFSETQ. CDR3 nucleotides: TGCGCCAGCAGCTTGGTAGGGGGCAGCTCCTACGAGCAGTACTTC. This sequence encodes CASSLVGGSSYEQYF.